A single sample is the source of the 27 T cell receptor beta chains below, sequenced in a study of identical twins. MiXCR was run by TCRdb on the 5' RACE reads, yielding one entry per CDR3 protein. Of under 800,000 distinct CDR3 sequences listed, less than 25% are singletons. These records were also assigned to another study, of T cells expressing NK-cell markers.

The sample consisted of PBMCs. These receptors all stem from a woman aged 18-29 years in good health.

This clonotype has a handful of counts. The V and J genes are TRBV12-3 or TRBV12-4 and TRBJ2-3; no clear D gene. This CDR3 spans 14 amino acids. V gave up 2 bases and J gave up 6 bases, with 12 bases separating them. CDR3 sequence: CASSLRAGQDTQYF. The CDR3 bases are TGTGCCAGCAGTTTAAGAGCTGGTCAGGATACGCAGTATTTT.

The chain combines TRBV12-3 or TRBV12-4 with TRBJ2-7; D gene unclear. V lost 6 bases and J 5 bases, leaving 14 bases between the germline ends. The length of the CDR3 is 13 residues. The CDR3 bases are TGTGCCAGCAGCGATCCGGTTGCCCACGAGCAGTACTTC. This translates into CASSDPVAHEQYF.

The V gene is TRBV9, the J gene TRBJ2-5; 9 nucleotides line up with TRBD2. The CDR3 runs 14 residues. Germline loops: CDR1 SGDLS, CDR2 YYNGEE. The trim removed 3 bases at V and 5 bases at J, leaving 5 bases unmatched. CDR3 loop: CASSATSGRETQYF. The CDR3 DNA reads as TGTGCCAGCAGCGCGACTAGCGGTCGGGAGACCCAGTACTTC.

V is TRBV7-2 and J is TRBJ2-4; TRBD2 is a possible D gene (7 bases). V was cut by 8 bases and J by 9 bases, with 17 bases left in between. This CDR3 is built from 13 residues. Germline CDR1 SGHTA, CDR2 FQGNSA. The CDR3 DNA reads TGTGCCAGCTCTTGGGGGGAGGGGGTCATTCAGTACTTC. Translated: CASSWGEGVIQYF.

The chain links TRBV9 to TRBJ2-3, with TRBD2 matching over 10 bases. Trimming removed 0 bases from V and 5 bases from J; junction bases left unmatched: 9. Germline V gives CDR1 SGDLS, CDR2 YYNGEE. The CDR3 has 17 amino acids. The CDR3 nucleotides read TGTGCCAGCAGCGTAGGTGCTAGCGGGAGATCGGTAGATACGCAGTATTTT. This translates into CASSVGASGRSVDTQYF. The complete variable domain, with remaining parts taken from reference TRBV9 and TRBJ2-3, reads DSGVTQTPKHLITATGQRVTLRCSPRSGDLSVYWYQQSLDQGLQFLIQYYNGEERAKGNILERFSAQQFPDLHSELNLSSLELGDSALYFCASSVGASGRSVDTQYFGPGTRLTVL.

This clonotype was observed a single time. This chain joins TRBV10-3 and TRBJ1-1; D is unresolved. Germline V gives CDR1 ENHRY, CDR2 SYGVKD. This CDR3 has 14 residues. The germline V and J ends were trimmed by 2 bases and 8 bases, with 15 bases remaining between them. The CDR3 bases are TGTGCCATCAGTGAGGTCGGCTTGGGAACCGAAGCTTTCTTT. This encodes CAISEVGLGTEAFF.

CDR3 sequence reads: CASSLDTGHEQYF. The DNA for the CDR3 is TGTGCCAGCAGTTTGGACACAGGGCACGAGCAGTACTTC. This chain links TRBV6-6 with TRBJ2-7; possibly TRBD1 for D (6 bases). The germline V and J ends were trimmed by 4 bases and 5 bases, with 12 bases remaining between them. The CDR3 contains 13 residues. CDR1 is MNHNY and CDR2 is SVGAGI in the germline V gene (reference sequence).

This clonotype has a handful of counts. The gene calls are TRBV5-1 and TRBJ2-7; D uncertain. V shed 1 base and J shed 2 bases, with 7 bases lying between them. The germline gives CDR1 SGHRS, CDR2 YFSETQ. The CDR3 covers 13 residues. The CDR3 region is CASSLRPTYEQYF. CDR3 bases: TGCGCCAGCAGCTTGCGGCCCACCTACGAGCAGTACTTC.

This clonotype was found a few times. The CDR3 is CASSDLLGRRGHGYTF. The CDR3 DNA reads TGTGCCAGCAGTGACCTTCTTGGGAGAAGGGGCCACGGCTACACCTTC. The chain recombines TRBV2 with TRBJ1-2, with D maybe TRBD1 (5 bases). In germline, CDR1 is SNHLY, CDR2 FYNNEI. Trimming took 3 bases from V and 8 from J, leaving 22 bases between them. The CDR3 length is 16 residues.

This clonotype has more than one count but fewer than ten. The chain recombines TRBV9 with TRBJ1-5; the D is unclear. The germline CDR1 and CDR2 sequences are SGDLS and YYNGEE. The CDR3 is 15 amino acids. The V end was cut by 2 bases, the J end by 0 bases, with 9 bases between. The CDR3 here is CASSVGGVSNQPQHF. CDR3 DNA: TGTGCCAGCAGCGTGGGTGGGGTTAGCAATCAGCCCCAGCATTTT.

The V call is TRBV7-6, the J call TRBJ2-5, with D possibly TRBD2 on 6 matching bases. The V gene lost 5 bases and the J gene lost 0 bases, with 22 bases spanning the gap. The CDR3 is 18 residues long. CDR1 is SGHVS and CDR2 is FNYEAQ in the germline V gene. Written as DNA, the CDR3 is TGTGCCAGCAGCCCAGGGAGGCCTAGAATCGCGAACCAAGAGACCCAGTACTTC. Protein product: CASSPGRPRIANQETQYF. Supplemented by reference TRBV7-6 and TRBJ2-5, the full variable domain reads GAGVSQSPRYKVTKRGQDVALRCDPISGHVSLYWYRQALGQGPEFLTYFNYEAQQDKSGLPNDRFSAERPEGSISTLTIQRTEQRDSAMYRCASSPGRPRIANQETQYFGPGTRLLVL.

This chain connects TRBV5-1 to TRBJ2-1; unclear D gene. Germline CDR1 and CDR2: SGHRS and YFSETQ. The CDR3 runs 15 residues. Trimming cost V 0 bases and J 5 bases, with 12 bases left between them. The CDR3: CASSLEGRFHNEQFF. The CDR3 region has the DNA TGCGCCAGCAGCTTGGAGGGCAGGTTCCACAATGAGCAGTTCTTC.

This clonotype was found many times. The chain recombines TRBV5-1 with TRBJ1-6; 7 nucleotides line up with TRBD1. CDR1 and CDR2 from the germline V gene are SGHRS and YFSETQ. CDR3 length equals 15 residues. The V gene end was trimmed by 2 bases and the J gene end by 5 bases; junction bases not matched to a gene: 4. CDR3 nucleotides: TGCGCCAGCAGCTTTCAGGGGGACAATAATTCACCCCTCCACTTT. Translating it yields CASSFQGDNNSPLHF.

The chain is built from TRBV7-2 and TRBJ2-7, with 8 bases fitting TRBD2. The CDR3 has 15 amino acids. The germline V gene encodes CDR1 SGHTA and CDR2 FQGNSA. The V gene end was trimmed by 1 base and the J gene end by 3 bases; junction bases not matched to a gene: 5. Written as DNA, the CDR3 is TGTGCCAGCAGCTTAGAACTAGCGGAGATCTACGAGCAGTACTTC. Translation gives CASSLELAEIYEQYF. The full variable domain, rest sourced from reference TRBV7-2 and TRBJ2-7, is GAGVSQSPSNKVTEKGKDVELRCDPISGHTALYWYRQSLGQGLEFLIYFQGNSAPDKSGLPSDRFSAERTGGSVSTLTIQRTQQEDSAVYLCASSLELAEIYEQYFGPGTRLTVT.

This chain links TRBV5-1 with TRBJ2-1, with a possible D match to TRBD1 (6 bases). Trimming removed 6 bases at V and 5 bases at J, with 21 bases between. Germline-derived CDR1 and CDR2 are SGHRS and YFSETQ. The CDR3 runs 16 residues. As DNA, the CDR3 is TGCGCCAGCACCTCACAGCCAACCGGGACAAACAATGAGCAGTTCTTC. Translating gives CASTSQPTGTNNEQFF.

The chain couples TRBV4-3 to TRBJ2-7; perhaps D is TRBD1 or TRBD2 (5 bases each). There are 18 residues in the CDR3. The V gene lost 0 bases and the J gene lost 3 bases, with 21 bases spanning the gap. CDR1 and CDR2 from the germline V gene are LGHNA and YSLEER. The CDR3 region is CASSQDWDGSDLFYEQYF. The CDR3 DNA follows: TGCGCCAGCAGCCAAGATTGGGACGGCAGCGACCTTTTCTACGAGCAGTACTTC.

DNA of the CDR3: TGTGCCAGCAGTTTCCTAGCGGGAGAAGGGGATACGCAGTATTTT. Amino acids: CASSFLAGEGDTQYF. The rearrangement joins TRBV27 to TRBJ2-3, with 10 bases identical to TRBD2. The J segment lost 6 bases and the V segment lost 3 bases, leaving 6 bases of the junction unmatched. Looked up from germline, CDR1 is MNHEY and CDR2 is SMNVEV (reference sequence). The CDR3 consists of 15 residues.

This clonotype was observed once. This chain connects TRBV5-6 to TRBJ1-4; D is unresolved. Trimming took off 4 bases at V and 8 bases at J, with 15 bases between the two ends. This CDR3 comprises 14 residues. Germline CDR1 is SGHDT and CDR2 is YYEEEE. CDR3 sequence (DNA): TGTGCCAGCAGCACTCCTAGCGACGGCGAAAAACTGTTTTTT. Encoded protein: CASSTPSDGEKLFF.

This clonotype was recorded a few times. V is TRBV5-5 and J is TRBJ2-1, with 7 bases aligning to TRBD2. The V and J ends lost 4 bases and 8 bases, in that order; junction bases with no gene match: 9. This CDR3 spans 14 amino acids. The V gene's germline CDR1 is SGHKS and CDR2 YYEKEE (reference sequence). The CDR3 sequence is CASSQSPTSHEQFF. DNA for the CDR3: TGTGCCAGCAGCCAATCACCGACTAGCCATGAGCAGTTCTTC.

This clonotype was counted between two and nine times. The chain couples TRBV20-1 to TRBJ1-1; perhaps TRBD1 as D (5 bases). The CDR3 contains 14 residues. The germline CDR1 and CDR2 sequences are DFQATT and SNEGSKA (reference sequence). V was cut by 1 base and J by 4 bases, with 13 bases left in between. The CDR3 loop reads CSARGGGESTEAFF. The CDR3 nucleotides are TGCAGTGCTAGAGGGGGCGGGGAAAGCACTGAAGCTTTCTTT.

The chain is built from TRBV20-1 and TRBJ2-5; 12 bases align to TRBD2. CDR1 is DFQATT, CDR2 SNEGSKA, per germline (reference sequence). The J segment lost 4 bases and the V segment lost 6 bases, leaving 12 bases of the junction unmatched. The CDR3 spans 16 residues. This chain's CDR3 is CSAQRKTSGSPETQYF. The DNA for the CDR3 is TGCAGTGCCCAAAGGAAGACTAGCGGGAGCCCAGAGACCCAGTACTTC.

The V and J genes are TRBV6-1 and TRBJ2-1; D not certain. The CDR3 loop spans 15 amino acids. Per the germline V gene, CDR1 is MNHNS and CDR2 is SASEGT. V was trimmed by 5 bases and J by 6 bases, leaving 17 bases between them. CDR3 sequence (DNA): TGTGCCAGCAGTAGTTTTGCATCCAAAGGCAATGAGCAGTTCTTC. Protein sequence: CASSSFASKGNEQFF.

This clonotype was counted only a few times. The V call is TRBV27, the J call TRBJ2-2, with D unclear. V gave up 0 bases and J gave up 7 bases, with 6 bases separating them. CDR1 is MNHEY, CDR2 SMNVEV, per germline (reference sequence). The CDR3 sequence is 13 residues long. CDR3 DNA: TGTGCCAGCAGTTTATCGAGGTTCGGGGAGCTGTTTTTT. Protein product: CASSLSRFGELFF.

This clonotype was observed many times. The chain is built from TRBV29-1 and TRBJ1-3, with D maybe TRBD1 (5 bases). This CDR3 contains 16 residues. The germline V gene encodes CDR1 SQVTM and CDR2 ANQGSEA. Trimming cost V 4 bases and J 4 bases, with 20 bases left between them. The CDR3 reads CSVAKRPGREGNTIYF. The CDR3 DNA sequence: TGCAGCGTTGCCAAACGTCCAGGGCGAGAAGGAAACACCATATATTTT.

Many counts were recorded for this clonotype. This chain links TRBV20-1 with TRBJ1-1, with D uncertain. CDR1 and CDR2 (germline): DFQATT, SNEGSKA (reference sequence). This CDR3 has 11 amino acids. The ends were cut back, 5 bases at V and 6 bases at J, with 10 bases in the middle. CDR3 sequence: CSAPAVPEAFF. The CDR3 DNA reads as TGCAGTGCTCCCGCAGTGCCTGAAGCTTTCTTT.

This clonotype has only a few counts. The chain recombines TRBV20-1 with TRBJ1-6; D not resolved. Germline assignment: CDR1 DFQATT and CDR2 SNEGSKA (reference sequence). This CDR3 is built from 14 residues. Trimming shortened V by 3 bases and J by 9 bases, and 15 bases separated the two germline ends. CDR3 sequence reads: CSAREGTFGSPLHF. In DNA form, the CDR3 reads TGCAGTGCTAGGGAGGGAACTTTCGGTTCACCCCTCCACTTT.

This clonotype was detected only a few times. V usage is TRBV4-1 and J usage is TRBJ2-1, with TRBD2 matching over 9 bases. J was trimmed by 10 bases and V by 4 bases; bases with no gene match: 11. The CDR3 is made up of 15 amino acids. The germline CDR1 and CDR2 sequences are MGHRA and YSYEKL. The CDR3 region has the DNA TGCGCCAGCAGCCGCCCTTCCGGGACTAGCAGCGAGCAGTTCTTC. This translates into CASSRPSGTSSEQFF.